These 24 T cell receptor beta chains were all obtained from the same sample, sequenced in a study of blood T cell repertoires in COVID-19. Method: immunoSEQ multiplex PCR; TCRdb's copy keeps in-frame clones and lacks some. Among just under 350,000 clones listed, about four fifths were seen once. Sample: peripheral blood. The receptors derive from a young man with active or convalescent COVID-19.

In its sample, this clone was seen a few times. The gene calls are TRBV7-9 and TRBJ1-2, with a possible D match to TRBD1 (6 bases). Per the germline V gene, CDR1 is SEHNR and CDR2 is FQNEAQ (reference sequence). The CDR3 consists of 14 residues. Trimming shortened V by 5 bases and J by 4 bases, and 14 bases separated the two germline ends. In DNA, the CDR3 is TGTGCCAGCAGCACCGACAGGTCCCGCTATGGCTACACCTTC. It translates to CASSTDRSRYGYTF.

The rearrangement joins TRBV7-2 to TRBJ2-3; 8 bases align to TRBD2. Looked up from germline, CDR1 is SGHTA and CDR2 is FQGNSA. There are 15 residues in the CDR3. V lost 9 bases, J lost 2 bases, and 10 bases stayed unmatched. The CDR3: CASLLSGVYTDTQYF. In nucleotides, the CDR3 is TGTGCCAGTCTGCTTAGCGGGGTTTACACAGATACGCAGTATTTT.

The gene calls are TRBV4-3 and TRBJ1-5; the match to TRBD1 covers 8 bases. V was pared by 1 base and J by 6 bases, with 2 bases of the junction left unmatched. The CDR3 is 14 amino acids. Per germline, CDR1 LGHNA and CDR2 YSLEER. This CDR3 is CASSQAQGVQPQHF. For the CDR3, the DNA is TGCGCCAGCAGCCAAGCACAGGGGGTTCAGCCCCAGCATTTT.

This clone was seen more than once but under ten times. J is TRBJ1-2 and V is TRBV7-2, with TRBD1 matching 7 bases. The CDR3 spans 13 residues. V trimming: 5 bases; J trimming: 4 bases; junction bases outside the gene matches: 4. Germline V gene data show CDR1 as SGHTA and CDR2 as FQGNSA. CDR3 coding DNA: TGTGCCAGCAGCGCAGACAGGGTCTATGGCTACACCTTC. Its translation: CASSADRVYGYTF.

This clone was found once. J is TRBJ2-3 and V is TRBV6-2 or TRBV6-3; 8 bases agree with TRBD1. With V trimmed by 6 bases and J by 4 bases, 9 bases remained unmatched. Germline V gene sequence: CDR1 MNHEY, CDR2 SVGEGT. CDR3 length: 15 residues. The CDR3 nucleotides read TGTGCCAGCAGCTTTTACACACAGGGGGCAGATACGCAGTATTTT. As protein: CASSFYTQGADTQYF.

The chain has TRBV10-3 and TRBJ1-1; 10 bases fit TRBD1. This CDR3 has 14 residues. CDR1 is ENHRY, CDR2 SYGVKD, per germline. Unmatched junction bases numbered 5, after V lost 3 bases and J lost 7 bases. CDR3 sequence (DNA): TGTGCCATCAGTGAAGCGACAGGGGGCGGTGAAGCTTTCTTT. Translated: CAISEATGGGEAFF.

J is TRBJ1-1 and V is TRBV28, with D possibly TRBD1 on 6 matching bases. Germline values: CDR1 MDHEN, CDR2 SYDVKM. The CDR3 extends over 15 amino acids. V was pared by 2 bases and J by 1 base, with 11 bases between. The CDR3 spells CASSLAHRENTEAFF. The DNA of the CDR3 is TGTGCCAGCAGTTTAGCCCACAGGGAGAACACTGAAGCTTTCTTT.

The gene calls are TRBV4-3 and TRBJ2-7, with 10 positions matching TRBD1. The CDR3 loop spans 15 amino acids. Germline loops: CDR1 LGHNA, CDR2 YSLEER. Trimming took 4 bases from V and 2 from J; bases not matched to a gene: 5. The CDR3 spells CASSPGTGDTYEQYF. CDR3 sequence (DNA): TGCGCCAGCAGCCCCGGGACAGGGGACACCTACGAGCAGTACTTC.

This chain joins TRBV20-1 and TRBJ1-1, with 11 bases lining up with TRBD1. The CDR3 spans 14 residues. J was trimmed by 9 bases and V by 3 bases; bases with no gene match: 9. CDR1 is DFQATT and CDR2 is SNEGSKA in the germline V gene (reference sequence). CDR3 nucleotides: TGCAGTGCTAGTGCCGCCCTGGACAGGGGGCAAGCTTTCTTT. Translating it yields CSASAALDRGQAFF.

The rearrangement joins TRBV6-5 to TRBJ2-1; D is undetermined. Germline V CDR1 and CDR2: MNHEY, SVGAGI. There are 15 residues in the CDR3. V was shortened by 4 bases and J by 0 bases, with 10 bases between the two germline ends. This chain's CDR3 is CASSSPVGSYNEQFF. DNA for the CDR3: TGTGCCAGCAGTTCCCCTGTCGGCTCCTACAATGAGCAGTTCTTC.

The table lists this clone with a count of one. This chain links TRBV9 with TRBJ1-6; TRBD1 matches 7 bases. CDR1 and CDR2 (germline): SGDLS, YYNGEE. The CDR3 sequence is 15 residues long. V was clipped by 2 bases and J by 7 bases; unmatched bases: 6. CDR3 protein: CASSVTPGQNSPLHF. The CDR3 nucleotides are TGTGCCAGCAGCGTCACCCCGGGACAGAATTCACCCCTCCACTTT.

The chain is built from TRBV28 and TRBJ1-5, with D possibly being TRBD1 (6 bases). V was pared by 4 bases and J by 3 bases, with 10 bases between. The CDR3 contains 14 residues. The germline V gene has CDR1 MDHEN and CDR2 SYDVKM. CDR3 in amino acids: CASSYGGLNQPQHF. Written as DNA, the CDR3 is TGTGCCAGCAGTTACGGGGGGCTCAATCAGCCCCAGCATTTT.

This rearrangement joins TRBV28 to TRBJ1-1, with a tentative D call TRBD1 (5 bases). V dropped 5 bases and J dropped 7 bases, with 14 bases sitting between them. The germline V gene encodes CDR1 MDHEN and CDR2 SYDVKM. This CDR3 contains 13 residues. The CDR3: CASSPLEGIEAFF. Here the CDR3 DNA reads TGTGCCAGCAGTCCCCTGGAGGGGATTGAAGCTTTCTTT.

The chain uses TRBV27 and TRBJ2-2; D is possibly TRBD2 (5 bases). With 8 bases removed from V and 6 bases from J, the gap between germline ends came to 10 bases. The CDR3 runs 12 residues. Germline CDR1 MNHEY, CDR2 SMNVEV (reference sequence). CDR3 region: CASPSWSGELFF. In DNA, the CDR3 is TGTGCCAGCCCTAGCTGGTCCGGGGAGCTGTTTTTT.

J is TRBJ2-1 and V is TRBV6-5; a possible D gene is TRBD2 (5 bases). This CDR3 comprises 14 residues. Trimming pared 0 bases from V and 4 bases from J, leaving 7 bases between. Germline V gene data show CDR1 as MNHEY and CDR2 as SVGAGI. The DNA for the CDR3 is TGTGCCAGCAGTTACTCGAGAGGGTACAATGAGCAGTTCTTC. Translated: CASSYSRGYNEQFF.

This CDR3 reads CASKDTPPTGNTIYF. CDR3 bases: TGTGCCAGCAAGGACACCCCGCCAACTGGAAACACCATATATTTT. The genes are TRBV2 and TRBJ1-3; D may be TRBD1 (5 bases). This CDR3 contains 15 residues. CDR1 and CDR2 (germline): SNHLY, FYNNEI. Trimming removed 7 bases at V and 2 bases at J, with 15 bases between.

Only a few counts were recorded for this clone. This sequence joins TRBV28 and TRBJ2-4, with D perhaps TRBD2 (6 bases). This CDR3 is built from 14 residues. Germline CDR1 is MDHEN and CDR2 is SYDVKM. V lost 7 bases and J 2 bases, leaving 12 bases between the germline ends. The CDR3 sequence: CASNPGRTKNIQYF. In nucleotides, the CDR3 is TGTGCCAGCAACCCAGGGAGGACCAAAAACATTCAGTACTTC.

V is TRBV3-1 (or the pseudogene TRBV3-2) and J is TRBJ1-4, with D tentatively TRBD1 (6 bases). Trimming removed 4 bases at V and 7 bases at J, with 13 bases between. The germline gives CDR1 LGHDT, CDR2 YNNKEL (reference sequence). The CDR3 is 14 residues long. The CDR3: CASSPGAGVEKLFF. The CDR3 region has the DNA TGTGCCAGCAGCCCCGGGGCAGGGGTTGAAAAACTGTTTTTT.

The rearrangement uses TRBV6-4 and TRBJ2-1, with D maybe TRBD2 (5 bases). Germline V CDR1 and CDR2: MRHNA, SNTAGT. The CDR3 spans 15 residues. Trimming stripped 3 bases from V and 4 bases from J, with 13 bases between. The CDR3 DNA reads TGTGCCAGCAGTGAAGGCGGGCAGGAGTACAATGAGCAGTTCTTC. This gives the protein CASSEGGQEYNEQFF.

The rearrangement uses TRBV11-2 and TRBJ2-5, with 11 bases lining up with TRBD2. Germline V gene sequence: CDR1 SGHAT, CDR2 FQNNGV. CDR3 length: 19 amino acids. The junction had 16 bases not matched to a gene; V was cut back by 1 base and J by 6 bases. CDR3 in amino acids: CASSLASLAGGSVRKTQYF. CDR3 nucleotides: TGTGCCAGCAGCTTAGCTTCGCTAGCGGGGGGATCAGTCCGAAAGACCCAGTACTTC.

This clone was picked up one time. The chain links TRBV2 to TRBJ1-2; 8 bases agree with TRBD1. Germline values: CDR1 SNHLY, CDR2 FYNNEI. The CDR3 covers 13 residues. J lost 8 bases, V lost 1 base, and 3 bases had no gene match. CDR3 coding DNA: TGTGCCAGCAGTGAAGGGACAGGGACCGGCTACACCTTC. Its translation: CASSEGTGTGYTF.

The chain carries TRBV24-1 and TRBJ2-1; D is uncertain. Trimming left V 0 bases short and J 10 bases short, with 3 bases between. This CDR3 spans 11 amino acids. Germline CDR1 KGHDR, CDR2 SFDVKD. The CDR3 sequence: CATSDLREQFF. DNA of the CDR3: TGTGCCACCAGTGATTTGCGGGAGCAGTTCTTC.

The chain carries TRBV10-2 and TRBJ2-6; D possibly corresponds to TRBD1 (6 bases). Trimming removed 6 bases from V and 3 bases from J, with 12 bases in between. Germline V CDR1 and CDR2: WSHSY, SAAADI. There are 15 residues in the CDR3. CDR3 protein: CASRVQGGGANVLTF. CDR3 nucleotide sequence: TGCGCCAGCAGAGTACAGGGCGGTGGGGCCAACGTCCTGACTTTC.

The chain uses TRBV2 and TRBJ1-1; D possibly corresponds to TRBD1 (6 bases). CDR1 SNHLY and CDR2 FYNNEI come from the germline V gene. The CDR3 consists of 15 residues. With 0 bases removed from V and 4 bases from J, the gap between germline ends came to 12 bases. The CDR3 loop is CASSEALRQATEAFF. The DNA of the CDR3 is TGTGCCAGCAGTGAAGCGCTTCGACAGGCCACTGAAGCTTTCTTT.